The 22 T cell receptor beta chains below come from one sample, sequenced in a study of human T cells and chemical hapten exposure. MiXCR, run by TCRdb on the RACE reads, gives a single entry per CDR3 protein. In the table there are 300,000 to 450,000 distinct CDR3 sequences, 5% to 6.5% of which are singletons. The time point denotes: pre-sensitization, week 0. As to treatment: therapeutic diphenylcyclopropenone sensitization with weekly scalp DPC. Sequences were derived from whole blood, sampled in connection with sensitization to the hapten diphenylcyclopropenone (DPC). These receptors originate from a young woman with alopecia areata. Some clones in this sample may be carry-over from other donors' samples.

Many counts were recorded for this clonotype. The chain recombines TRBV28 with TRBJ2-7; D perhaps matches TRBD1 (8 bases). The V gene's germline CDR1 is MDHEN and CDR2 SYDVKM. V gave up 1 base and J gave up 4 bases, with 14 bases separating them. This CDR3 region has 15 residues. Written as DNA, the CDR3 is TGTGCCAGCAGTTTATCTGGACAGGGAGGGTACGAGCAGTACTTC. Translated, it gives CASSLSGQGGYEQYF.

This clonotype was seen many times. The chain is built from TRBV7-9 and TRBJ1-3; D gene unclear. This CDR3 comprises 13 residues. The germline V gene has CDR1 SEHNR and CDR2 FQNEAQ (reference sequence). V was shortened by 10 bases and J by 0 bases, with 10 bases between the two germline ends. Here the CDR3 DNA reads TGTGCCATCCTACAGAGCTCTGGAAACACCATATATTTT. This gives the protein CAILQSSGNTIYF. Complete variable domain (other parts from reference TRBV7-9 and TRBJ1-3): DTGVSQNPRHKITKRGQNVTFRCDPISEHNRLYWYRQTLGQGPEFLTYFQNEAQLEKSRLLSDRFSAERPKGSFSTLEIQRTEQGDSAMYLCAILQSSGNTIYFGEGSWLTVV.

The chain joins TRBV5-4 to TRBJ1-5; 7 bases agree with TRBD1. The CDR3 consists of 14 residues. Germline assignment: CDR1 SGHNT and CDR2 YYREEE (reference sequence). The junction had 2 bases not matched to a gene; V was cut back by 3 bases and J by 2 bases. The DNA of the CDR3 is TGTGCCAGCAGCTGGCAGGGGGGCAATCAGCCCCAGCATTTT. It yields the protein CASSWQGGNQPQHF.

The V and J genes are TRBV9 and TRBJ2-1, with unresolved D. V lost 2 bases and J 9 bases, leaving 12 bases between the germline ends. Germline V gene lookup returns CDR1 SGDLS and CDR2 YYNGEE. The CDR3 has 13 amino acids. The CDR3 protein is CASSVRYSGEQFF. In DNA, the CDR3 is TGTGCCAGCAGCGTCAGGTACTCCGGTGAGCAGTTCTTC.

The V gene is TRBV6-1, the J gene TRBJ2-7, with 10 bases identical to TRBD1. The CDR3 is made up of 15 amino acids. V gave up 6 bases and J gave up 4 bases; unmatched junction bases: 9. Germline CDR1 and CDR2: MNHNS and SASEGT. CDR3 sequence: CASRGPGQGSYEQYF. The CDR3 DNA reads as TGTGCCAGCAGAGGACCGGGACAGGGGAGTTACGAGCAGTACTTC.

This clonotype turned up a few times. The gene calls are TRBV13 and TRBJ2-1; possibly TRBD2 for D (5 bases). The germline V gene has CDR1 PRHDT and CDR2 FYEKMQ (reference sequence). The CDR3 is 15 amino acids. Trimming removed 3 bases at V and 4 bases at J, with 13 bases between. CDR3 residues: CASSFGLAGYNEQFF. The CDR3 region has the DNA TGTGCCAGCAGCTTCGGACTGGCGGGTTACAATGAGCAGTTCTTC.

The chain carries TRBV27 and TRBJ2-7; D is perhaps TRBD1 or TRBD2 (5 bases each). V lost 8 bases to trimming and J lost 3 bases, with 17 bases between them. The germline V gene encodes CDR1 MNHEY and CDR2 SMNVEV (reference sequence). This CDR3 has 14 amino acids. The CDR3 is CASGRIGTGYEQYF. CDR3 in DNA: TGTGCCAGCGGCAGGATCGGGACCGGCTACGAGCAGTACTTC.

The V and J genes are TRBV28 and TRBJ2-3; D may be TRBD2 (5 bases). Trimming took off 7 bases at V and 1 base at J, with 12 bases between the two ends. The CDR3 has 14 amino acids. Germline lookup yields CDR1 MDHEN and CDR2 SYDVKM. In nucleotides, the CDR3 is TGTGCCAGCACCGCCGTCGGGGGCACAGATACGCAGTATTTT. As protein: CASTAVGGTDTQYF.

This chain uses TRBV4-1 with TRBJ1-5; D is possibly TRBD1 (5 bases). Germline CDR1 MGHRA, CDR2 YSYEKL. The CDR3 is 14 residues long. V lost 4 bases, J lost 11 bases, and 18 bases lay in between. In DNA form, the CDR3 reads TGCGCCAGCAGCCTGGAAGGGCAGGGTAGGACCCAGCATTTT. Protein sequence: CASSLEGQGRTQHF.

This clonotype was observed a handful of times. The chain joins TRBV29-1 to TRBJ2-1; D is possibly TRBD2 (7 bases). Trimming pared 3 bases from V and 2 bases from J, leaving 11 bases between. CDR1 and CDR2 (germline): SQVTM, ANQGSEA. The CDR3 runs to 14 residues. The CDR3 DNA reads as TGCAGCGTTGAGGGGGGGCAAACCTACAATGAGCAGTTCTTC. It yields the protein CSVEGGQTYNEQFF.

The chain combines TRBV27 with TRBJ2-1; D assignment may be TRBD1 or TRBD2 (5 bases each). Looked up from germline, CDR1 is MNHEY and CDR2 is SMNVEV (reference sequence). This CDR3 region has 16 residues. With 4 bases removed from V and 0 bases from J, the gap between germline ends came to 13 bases. DNA for the CDR3: TGTGCCAGCAGTTACCTGAGAGGGGACTCCTACAATGAGCAGTTCTTC. This translates into CASSYLRGDSYNEQFF.

This clonotype was detected only a few times. The genes are TRBV2 and TRBJ1-1; D gene uncertain. Germline V gene lookup returns CDR1 SNHLY and CDR2 FYNNEI. V was cut by 6 bases and J by 0 bases, with 8 bases left in between. The CDR3 has 13 residues. The DNA of the CDR3 is TGTGCCAGCAGGACCAATTTGAACACTGAAGCTTTCTTT. Its translation: CASRTNLNTEAFF.

This clonotype occurred many times. The chain combines TRBV4-3 with TRBJ1-6; D is uncertain. The CDR3 covers 13 residues. Germline assignment: CDR1 LGHNA and CDR2 YSLEER. V lost 4 bases and J lost 7, with 8 bases in between. Written as DNA, the CDR3 is TGCGCCAGCAGCCCCTGGACCAATTCACCCCTCCACTTT. Translating it yields CASSPWTNSPLHF.

V usage is TRBV29-1 and J usage is TRBJ2-3; no definite D call. From germline, CDR1 is SQVTM and CDR2 ANQGSEA. This CDR3 contains 14 residues. With 3 bases removed from V and 0 bases from J, the gap between germline ends came to 10 bases. The chain's CDR3 is CSVDSPSSTDTQYF. Written as DNA, the CDR3 is TGCAGCGTTGATTCTCCCTCTAGCACAGATACGCAGTATTTT.

The chain is built from TRBV7-9 and TRBJ1-2; the D is unclear. The CDR3 sequence is 15 residues long. The germline V gene has CDR1 SEHNR and CDR2 FQNEAQ (reference sequence). Trimming shortened V by 5 bases and J by 0 bases, and 13 bases separated the two germline ends. CDR3 DNA: TGTGCCAGCAGCCGAGACCAGACGACTAACTATGGCTACACCTTC. Translated, it gives CASSRDQTTNYGYTF.

This clonotype appeared many times. The rearrangement links TRBV10-3 to TRBJ2-3, with D perhaps TRBD2 (6 bases). Trimming took off 1 base at V and 1 base at J, with 15 bases between the two ends. This CDR3 is 17 amino acids long. The germline V gene has CDR1 ENHRY and CDR2 SYGVKD. The CDR3 bases are TGTGCCATCAGTGAGTTTGAGTCTCCTAGCGGCACAGATACGCAGTATTTT. This translates into CAISEFESPSGTDTQYF.

The gene calls are TRBV21-1 and TRBJ1-5; the table's TRBD1 call for D was not verified on the DNA. TRBV21-1 is a recognized pseudogene. CDR3 size: 19 residues. Written as DNA, the CDR3 is TGTGCCAGCAGCAAAGGTTTAGCCTTTCGGGGGGAGTGCAATCAGCCCCAGCATTTT. Its protein is CASSKGLAFRGECNQPQHF.

This clonotype was counted many times. This rearrangement joins TRBV7-2 to TRBJ2-5; 15 bases map to TRBD2. This CDR3 contains 17 residues. V trimming: 2 bases; J trimming: 5 bases; junction bases outside the gene matches: 6. Germline CDR1 and CDR2: SGHTA and FQGNSA. CDR3 DNA: TGTGCCAGCAGCTTAATCGGACTAGCGGGGGGGCCGGAGACCCAGTACTTC. It yields the protein CASSLIGLAGGPETQYF.

This chain links TRBV6-5 with TRBJ1-4; TRBD1 is a possible D gene (5 bases). This CDR3 contains 15 residues. Trimming shortened V by 0 bases and J by 7 bases, and 12 bases separated the two germline ends. Germline V CDR1 and CDR2: MNHEY, SVGAGI. The CDR3 DNA reads TGTGCCAGCAGTTACTCTCAGGGAGATGCTGAAAAACTGTTTTTT. Amino acid sequence: CASSYSQGDAEKLFF.

This clonotype was counted ten times or more. The chain recombines TRBV29-1 with TRBJ2-1, with D tentatively TRBD1 (6 bases). V was cut by 3 bases and J by 7 bases, with 16 bases left in between. CDR1 is SQVTM, CDR2 ANQGSEA, per germline. The CDR3 spans 14 residues. The CDR3 nucleotides read TGCAGCGTTGACGAGGGGGTGCAAGGGAATGAGCAGTTCTTC. Translated: CSVDEGVQGNEQFF.

Ten or more counts support this clonotype. The chain carries TRBV3-1 and TRBJ2-5, with unresolved D. Germline CDR1 and CDR2: LGHDT and YNNKEL (reference sequence). The CDR3 loop spans 12 amino acids. V gave up 3 bases and J gave up 1 base, with 3 bases separating them. Here the CDR3 DNA reads TGTGCCAGCAGCCATAGCCAAGAGACCCAGTACTTC. It translates to CASSHSQETQYF.

This clonotype was seen more than once but under ten times. The chain is built from TRBV11-2 and TRBJ2-7; a possible D gene is TRBD1 (6 bases). The CDR3 covers 19 residues. Deletions cut 0 bases from V and 2 bases from J, with 23 bases between. Germline V gene lookup returns CDR1 SGHAT and CDR2 FQNNGV. The CDR3: CASSLESPTGWTATYEQYF. The CDR3, as DNA: TGTGCCAGCAGCTTAGAATCTCCCACAGGGTGGACCGCGACCTACGAGCAGTACTTC.